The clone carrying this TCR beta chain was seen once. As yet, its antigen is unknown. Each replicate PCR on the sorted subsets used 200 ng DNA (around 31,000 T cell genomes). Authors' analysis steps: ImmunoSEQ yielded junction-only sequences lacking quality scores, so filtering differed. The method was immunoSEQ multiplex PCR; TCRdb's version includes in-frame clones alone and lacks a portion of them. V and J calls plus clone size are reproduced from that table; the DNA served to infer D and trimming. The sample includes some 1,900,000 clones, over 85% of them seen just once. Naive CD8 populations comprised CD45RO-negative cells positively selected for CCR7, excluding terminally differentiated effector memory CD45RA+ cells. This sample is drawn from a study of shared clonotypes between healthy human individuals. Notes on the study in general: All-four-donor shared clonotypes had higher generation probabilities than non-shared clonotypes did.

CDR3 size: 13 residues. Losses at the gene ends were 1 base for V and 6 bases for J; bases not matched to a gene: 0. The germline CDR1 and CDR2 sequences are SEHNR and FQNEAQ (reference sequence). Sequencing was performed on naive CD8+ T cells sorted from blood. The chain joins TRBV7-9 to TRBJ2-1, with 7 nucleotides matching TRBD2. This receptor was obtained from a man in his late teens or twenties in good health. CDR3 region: CASSLGTSNEQFF. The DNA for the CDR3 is TGTGCCAGCAGCTTAGGGACTAGCAATGAGCAGTTCTTC.